This T cell receptor (beta chain) was obtained from a study of blood T cell repertoires in COVID-19. About the research overall: There were acute and convalescent COVID-19 samples, and they came from the United States, Italy and Spain.

The protocol was immunoSEQ multiplex PCR, while the TCRdb copy is restricted to in-frame clones and leaves out a portion. In the table there are around 300,000 clones, 87% of which are singletons. Participant reports of clinical history set cohort assignment. The sequence derives from a woman aged 40 to 55 who had recovered from COVID-19. The sample taken for sequencing was PBMCs or T cells enriched from blood (not recorded which).

CDR3 nucleotides: TGCGCCAGCAGTGCCACCGGACAGGGCGGAGCTTTCTTT. Encoded protein: CASSATGQGGAFF. This rearrangement joins TRBV5-1 to TRBJ1-1, with 8 bases matching TRBD1. This CDR3 spans 13 amino acids. Per the germline V gene, CDR1 is SGHRS and CDR2 is YFSETQ. The junction had 10 bases not matched to a gene; V was cut back by 5 bases and J by 10 bases.